This T cell receptor beta chain is from a study of Ad26.COV2.S vaccination and SARS-CoV-2 variants. Study overall: Within the COV1001 Ad26.COV2.S trial arm, the donor was enrolled. General study findings and limits: Reported findings describe substantial breadth in spike-specific CD8+ and CD4+ T cell responses following vaccination.

This sample's treatment: roughly 18 received Ad26.COV2.S at low or high dose, single or two shots; 5 received placebo; per-sample allocation not given. Sample collection was performed on day 63 after the first vaccine or placebo injection. There are 14 residues in the CDR3. The germline gives CDR1 SGHAT, CDR2 FQNNGV. Deletions cut 0 bases from V and 8 bases from J, with 13 bases between. About this clone itself: What it binds is not known.

Libraries were prepared by immunoSEQ multiplex PCR; TCRdb keeps only in-frame clonotypes and omits some of them. The sample contains roughly 380,000 clones, roughly 84% of which appear only once. The chain is built from TRBV11-2 and TRBJ2-5, with a weak D call TRBD1 (6 bases). This receptor was taken from a person between 18 and 65 years old who received the Ad26.COV2.S COVID-19 vaccine or a placebo. The source was peripheral blood, collected in a trial of Ad26.COV2.S vaccine versus placebo. The CDR3 sequence is CASSLEGDRLTQYF. CDR3 bases: TGTGCCAGCAGCTTAGAGGGAGACAGGTTAACCCAGTACTTC. The full variable domain, its missing parts supplied by reference TRBV11-2 and TRBJ2-5, is EAGVAQSPRYKIIEKRQSVAFWCNPISGHATLYWYQQILGQGPKLLIQFQNNGVVDDSQLPKDRFSAERLKGVDSTLKIQPAKLEDSAVYLCASSLEGDRLTQYFGPGTRLLVL.